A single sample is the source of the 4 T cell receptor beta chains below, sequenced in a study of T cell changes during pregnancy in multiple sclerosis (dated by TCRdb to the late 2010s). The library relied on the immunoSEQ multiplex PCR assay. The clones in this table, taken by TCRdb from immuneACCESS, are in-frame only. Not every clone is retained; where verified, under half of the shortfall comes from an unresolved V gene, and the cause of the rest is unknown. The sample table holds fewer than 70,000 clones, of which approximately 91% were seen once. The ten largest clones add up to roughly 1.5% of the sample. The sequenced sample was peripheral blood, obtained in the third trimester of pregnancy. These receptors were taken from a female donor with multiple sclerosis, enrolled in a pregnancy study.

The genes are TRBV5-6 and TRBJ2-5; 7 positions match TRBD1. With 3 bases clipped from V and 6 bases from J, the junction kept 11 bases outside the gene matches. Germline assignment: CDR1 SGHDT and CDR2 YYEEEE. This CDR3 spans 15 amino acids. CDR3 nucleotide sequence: TGTGCCAGCAGCTCCCGACAGGGTTTGGAAAAGACCCAGTACTTC. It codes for CASSSRQGLEKTQYF.

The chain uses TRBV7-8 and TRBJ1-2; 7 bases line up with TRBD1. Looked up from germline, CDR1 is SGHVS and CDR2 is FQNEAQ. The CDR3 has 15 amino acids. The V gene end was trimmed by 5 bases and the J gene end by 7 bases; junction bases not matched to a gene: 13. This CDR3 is CASSGYRGSTPGYTF. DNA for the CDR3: TGTGCCAGCAGCGGGTACAGGGGAAGCACGCCTGGCTACACCTTC.

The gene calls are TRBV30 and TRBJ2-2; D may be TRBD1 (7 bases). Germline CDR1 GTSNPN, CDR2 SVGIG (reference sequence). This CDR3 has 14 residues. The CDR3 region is CAYPAQGGTGELFF. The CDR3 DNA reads TGTGCATACCCCGCCCAGGGGGGCACCGGGGAGCTGTTTTTT.

This chain's CDR3 is CASSDAWRRGLNEQFF. Written as DNA, the CDR3 is TGTGCCAGCAGTGATGCTTGGCGGAGGGGGCTCAATGAGCAGTTCTTC. The rearrangement joins TRBV2 to TRBJ2-1, with D maybe TRBD1 (7 bases). The CDR3 consists of 16 residues. V lost 3 bases to trimming and J lost 6 bases, with 18 bases between them. Germline-derived CDR1 and CDR2 are SNHLY and FYNNEI.